Described below is a single T cell receptor beta chain sequence and its context. No antigen is known for it. Profiling relied on immunoSEQ multiplex PCR, and the TCRdb table lists in-frame clones only, not all of them. The sample shows 150,000 to 200,000 clones, about 92% of them seen only once. The sample comes from a study of T cell responses to AZD1222 COVID-19 vaccine. Study-wide results and caveats: Dominant CD4 TCR responses targeted spike regions 160-218 and 743-854. It should be noted that donors were predominantly white British and more often female, and clonal diversity was possibly underestimated.

The sequencing used peripheral blood, collected on day 0 of AZD1222 vaccination. The TCR sequence derives from an adult in good health.

The CDR3 protein is CASSQANPDLEAFF. The CDR3 DNA reads TGTGCCAGCAGCCAAGCTAACCCCGACCTTGAAGCTTTCTTT. This chain links TRBV4-2 with TRBJ1-1; the D is unclear. The length of the CDR3 is 14 residues. Trimming left V 1 base short and J 7 bases short, with 13 bases between. In germline, CDR1 is LGHNA, CDR2 YNFKEQ.